This passage covers 11 T cell receptor beta chains from one sample sequenced in a study of cytomegalovirus exposure and HLA in healthy donors. PCR used 60 Vbeta primers and 13 Jbeta primers. Sequencing was performed with immunoSEQ multiplex PCR; in TCRdb, only in-frame clones are kept and a portion is missing. The table includes 160,000 or so clones, approximately 88% detected once. Sequenced: PBMCs. Receptors originate from a woman in her late teens or twenties in good health and CMV-seronegative.

For the CDR3, the DNA is TGCGCCAGCAGCCCCTGGGGGGACAGTTATCAGCCCCAGCATTTT. Its protein is CASSPWGDSYQPQHF. This chain connects TRBV4-1 to TRBJ1-5, with TRBD1 matching 7 bases. The junction had 8 bases not matched to a gene; V was cut back by 4 bases and J by 5 bases. Germline V gives CDR1 MGHRA, CDR2 YSYEKL. The CDR3 extends over 15 amino acids.

With regard to this clone: The junction departs from germline at one end; a sequencing error may be responsible. This chain connects TRBV11-2 to TRBJ2-4; 8 bases are a match to TRBD2. Germline CDR1 SGHAT, CDR2 FQNNGV. This CDR3 region has 11 residues. The DNA of the CDR3 is TGTGCCAGCAGCTCCGGGACTAGGTCACACTTC. This encodes CASSSGTRSHF.

The V and J genes are TRBV6-5 and TRBJ2-1; a weak D match, TRBD2 (5 bases). The CDR3 is 14 amino acids. The V end lost 0 bases, the J end lost 3 bases, and 6 bases lay between the germline ends. From germline, CDR1 is MNHEY and CDR2 SVGAGI. CDR3 residues: CASSYSGIYNEQFF. The CDR3 DNA reads TGTGCCAGCAGTTACTCCGGGATCTACAATGAGCAGTTCTTC.

The table lists this clone with a few counts. The chain links TRBV11-3 to TRBJ1-2; the D is unclear. This CDR3 has 13 residues. Looked up from germline, CDR1 is SGHNT and CDR2 is YENEEA. V was shortened by 5 bases and J by 2 bases, with 9 bases between the two germline ends. The CDR3 here is CASSVRENYGYTF. The CDR3 nucleotides read TGTGCCAGCAGCGTACGAGAAAACTATGGCTACACCTTC. The variable domain in full, completed from reference TRBV11-3 and TRBJ1-2, reads EAGVVQSPRYKIIEKKQPVAFWCNPISGHNTLYWYLQNLGQGPELLIRYENEEAVDDSQLPKDRFSAERLKGVDSTLKIQPAELGDSAVYLCASSVRENYGYTFGSGTRLTVV.

This rearrangement joins TRBV12-1 to TRBJ1-2; the table's D call of TRBD1 was not tested on the DNA. TRBV12-1 is a listed pseudogene. The CDR3 runs 16 residues. CDR3 nucleotide sequence: TGTGCCAGCAGCACATTACAGGGGGGAATATTCTATGGCTACACCTTC. It encodes CASSTLQGGIFYGYTF.

This chain connects TRBV4-1 to TRBJ2-5, with 7 bases aligning to TRBD1. Germline loops: CDR1 MGHRA, CDR2 YSYEKL. The CDR3 covers 14 residues. V shed 3 bases, J shed 1 base, and the junction held 2 bases outside the gene matches. DNA for the CDR3: TGCGCCAGCAGCCACCGACAGGGCCAAGAGACCCAGTACTTC. Translation: CASSHRQGQETQYF.

The CDR3 DNA sequence: TGTGCCAGCAGCCTAGCGGGGGACTACAATGAGCAGTTCTTC. Translated: CASSLAGDYNEQFF. The chain employs TRBV6-6 and TRBJ2-1; 10 positions match TRBD2. CDR3 length: 14 amino acids. In germline, CDR1 is MNHNY, CDR2 SVGAGI (reference sequence). V was pared by 6 bases and J by 3 bases, with 2 bases of the junction left unmatched.

The chain combines TRBV29-1 with TRBJ2-5; 11 positions agree with TRBD2. Per the germline V gene, CDR1 is SQVTM and CDR2 is ANQGSEA. Unmatched junction bases numbered 2, after V lost 8 bases and J lost 0 bases. This CDR3 has 13 residues. CDR3 sequence reads: CSLAGGHQETQYF. As DNA, the CDR3 is TGCAGCCTAGCGGGGGGACACCAAGAGACCCAGTACTTC.

The chain is built from TRBV9 and TRBJ1-4; no clear D gene. Between the trimmed V and J ends, which lost 2 bases and 0 bases, there was a span of 11 bases. The CDR3 is 16 amino acids. Germline values: CDR1 SGDLS, CDR2 YYNGEE. In nucleotides, the CDR3 is TGTGCCAGCAGCGTTTCAGGTGGTGCAACTAATGAAAAACTGTTTTTT. It yields the protein CASSVSGGATNEKLFF.

V and J are TRBV7-8 and TRBJ1-2, with 11 bases aligning to TRBD1. This CDR3 has 15 residues. CDR1 and CDR2 (germline): SGHVS, FQNEAQ. V was clipped by 1 base and J by 4 bases; unmatched bases: 2. The chain's CDR3 is CASSLGTGGAYGYTF. The CDR3, as DNA: TGTGCCAGCAGCTTAGGGACAGGGGGCGCCTATGGCTACACCTTC. The complete variable domain, with remaining parts taken from reference TRBV7-8 and TRBJ1-2, reads GAGVSQSPRYKVAKRGQDVALRCDPISGHVSLFWYQQALGQGPEFLTYFQNEAQLDKSGLPSDRFFAERPEGSVSTLKIQRTQQEDSAVYLCASSLGTGGAYGYTFGSGTRLTVV.

This sequence joins TRBV5-1 and TRBJ2-5; 7 bases are a match to TRBD2. Gene TRBJ2-7 matches the end of the DNA better, so the J call may be wrong. The CDR3 is made up of 16 amino acids. Germline CDR1 is SGHRS and CDR2 is YFSETQ. The CDR3 bases are TGCGCCAGCAGCTTGGCGGGCGGGGGTCGCTCCTACGAGCAGTACTTC. This sequence encodes CASSLAGGGRSYEQYF.